This T cell receptor (beta chain) was sequenced during a study of blood T cells in healthy people across ages. For the study at large: In model experiments, template switching was able to capture about one barcoded beta molecule for every two T cells that were present. Study-wide points: Naive T cell percentage and TCR beta diversity correlated strongly.

Details on this clonotype: The antigen is unknown.

Together with a sample-barcoded 5' primer, a J-beta primer mix was included in a second PCR lasting about 7 to 11 cycles. There were at least 3 million CDR3-containing paired-end reads obtained from each sample. TCRdb reprocessed the 5' RACE reads via MiXCR and lists one record per CDR3 protein. The sample records a few hundred thousand distinct CDR3 sequences, 25% to 30% being singletons. The ends lost 6 bases at V and 2 bases at J; junction bases unmatched: 10. The CDR3 totals 15 residues. CDR1 is SQVTM and CDR2 is ANQGSEA in the germline V gene. At least 7 million PBMCs were isolated per sample. This receptor was obtained from a woman in her 70s in good health. The chain carries TRBV29-1 and TRBJ1-5, with 7 bases fitting TRBD1. The sequencing sample was made of blood. The CDR3 here is CSVGDSGSGNQPQHF. CDR3 nucleotides: TGCAGCGTAGGGGACAGTGGATCAGGCAATCAGCCCCAGCATTTT.